A selection of T cell receptor beta chains follows, all from one sample in a study of beta chain features in type 1 diabetes. Assay used: immunoSEQ multiplex PCR; TCRdb lists only in-frame clones, some missing. This sample yields about 900,000 clones, of which roughly 17% are seen a single time; 0.02% to 0.03% belongs to the top ten. The sequencing sample was made of naive CD4+ T cells from blood. These receptors came from a woman under 30 in good health. Each CDR3 is given with its conserved first and last residue. D genes are given only for firm matches. Clone size appears in some rows only: once, few, many, or a class for an expanded clone.

>few|NA|TRBJ2-7|TRBV27
CASSFSGGPGGEQYF
TGTGCCAGCAGTTTCTCAGGGGGTCCGGGGGGCGAGCAGTACTTC
>few|NA|TRBJ1-1|TRBV19
CASSILSEGTEAFF
TGTGCCAGTAGTATTTTGTCTGAGGGCACTGAAGCTTTCTTT
>few|NA|TRBJ2-3|TRBV7-2
CASSRRAGGADTQYF
TGTGCCAGCAGCCGTAGGGCCGGAGGGGCAGATACGCAGTATTTT
>NA|TRBD2|TRBJ2-7|TRBV7-2
CASSDGTSGRIEQYF
TGTGCCAGCAGCGACGGGACTAGCGGGAGAATCGAGCAGTACTTC
>NA|TRBD2|TRBJ2-7|TRBV5-6
CASSRREGRSYEQYF
TGTGCCAGCAGCCGCAGGGAGGGCCGCTCCTACGAGCAGTACTTC
>NA|NA|TRBJ1-3|TRBV29-1
CSVGVNSGNTIYF
TGCAGCGTCGGAGTGAACTCTGGAAACACCATATATTTT
>NA|TRBD2|TRBJ2-7|TRBV5-1
CASSLGRTSEYEQYF
TGCGCCAGCAGCTTGGGGAGGACTAGCGAGTACGAGCAGTACTTC
>NA|TRBD1|TRBJ2-1|TRBV29-1
CSVDYWDRGLNEQFF
TGCAGCGTTGACTACTGGGACAGGGGGCTCAATGAGCAGTTCTTC
>NA|TRBD1|TRBJ1-5|TRBV15
CATSRDRGTGGQPQHF
TGTGCCACCAGCAGAGATCGGGGGACAGGGGGTCAGCCCCAGCATTTT
>NA|NA|TRBJ2-7|TRBV18
CASSPGAGNEQYF
TGTGCCAGCTCACCAGGGGCGGGGAACGAGCAGTACTTC
>few|TRBD1|TRBJ2-2|TRBV4-3
CASSHGTGHSRGGELFF
TGCGCCAGCAGCCACGGGACAGGGCACTCTAGAGGCGGGGAGCTGTTTTTT
>NA|NA|TRBJ1-1|TRBV4-2
CASSLAWDNFSEAFF
TGTGCCAGCAGCCTGGCTTGGGACAATTTTTCTGAAGCTTTCTTT
>few|NA|TRBJ2-3|TRBV2
CASRVQGLGTDTQYF
TGTGCCAGCAGAGTACAGGGATTGGGCACAGATACGCAGTATTTT
>few|NA|TRBJ1-6|TRBV2
CASQEGFHLSPLHF
TGTGCCAGCCAGGAGGGTTTTCACCTTTCACCCCTCCACTTT
>NA|NA|TRBJ1-1|TRBV6-5
CASSLTGYGNTEAFF
TGTGCCAGCAGTTTGACGGGATATGGGAACACTGAAGCTTTCTTT
>NA|NA|TRBJ2-1|TRBV11-3
CASSLGLTTLVDEQFF
TGTGCCAGCAGCTTAGGTTTGACAACGTTGGTCGATGAGCAGTTCTTC
>few|NA|TRBJ1-5|TRBV19
CASSMAYSNQPQHF
TGTGCCAGTAGTATGGCGTATAGCAATCAGCCCCAGCATTTT
>NA|TRBD1|TRBJ2-1|TRBV19
CASSSRTGGQDEQFF
TGTGCCAGTAGCAGCCGGACAGGGGGCCAGGATGAGCAGTTCTTC
>few|NA|TRBJ1-2|TRBV5-4
CASRRLVGLVGYTF
TGTGCCAGCCGACGACTTGTGGGACTCGTAGGCTACACCTTC
>NA|NA|TRBJ1-2|TRBV7-2
CASSPERRRGYGYTF
TGTGCCAGCAGCCCTGAGCGGAGGAGGGGATATGGCTACACCTTC
>NA|NA|TRBJ2-7|TRBV19
CASSPTRILHEQYF
TGTGCCAGTAGTCCTACCCGGATTCTCCACGAGCAGTACTTC
>NA|NA|TRBJ2-5|TRBV6-1
CASSDNPGQETQYF
TGTGCCAGCAGTGATAATCCGGGGCAAGAGACCCAGTACTTC
>few|NA|TRBJ2-6|TRBV25-1
CASSDASGANVLTF
TGTGCCAGCAGTGATGCCTCTGGGGCCAACGTCCTGACTTTC
>few|NA|TRBJ2-7|TRBV9
CASSVEAGEQYF
TGTGCCAGCAGCGTAGAAGCGGGTGAGCAGTACTTC
>once|NA|TRBJ2-1|TRBV7-2
CASSLANPRAGHEQFF
TGTGCCAGCAGCTTAGCCAACCCCCGAGCAGGCCATGAGCAGTTCTTC
>NA|NA|TRBJ2-1|TRBV5-4
CASSSVNPNNEQFF
TGTGCCAGCAGCTCCGTAAATCCGAACAATGAGCAGTTCTTC
>NA|TRBD1|TRBJ1-3|TRBV18
CASSPTQYRGLGNTIYF
TGTGCCAGCTCACCGACACAATACAGGGGCCTCGGAAACACCATATATTTT
>NA|NA|TRBJ2-5|TRBV4-3
CASSQDGGTRETQYF
TGCGCCAGCAGCCAAGATGGCGGGACCCGAGAGACCCAGTACTTC
>NA|TRBD2|TRBJ2-1|TRBV13
CASSLGAGDGLNEQFF
TGTGCCAGCAGCTTAGGGGCGGGAGACGGTTTGAATGAGCAGTTCTTC
>NA|TRBD1|TRBJ1-2|TRBV2
CASSPDRPYGYTF
TGTGCCAGCAGTCCGGACAGGCCCTATGGCTACACCTTC
>NA|NA|TRBJ2-5|TRBV14
CASSQAAAGATQYF
TGTGCCAGCAGCCAAGCTGCGGCAGGGGCGACCCAGTACTTC
>NA|NA|TRBJ2-5|TRBV9
CASSVGAKGVQETQYF
TGTGCCAGCAGCGTAGGAGCGAAGGGAGTCCAAGAGACCCAGTACTTC
>few|NA|TRBJ2-2|TRBV15
CATSRERVVRTGELFF
TGTGCCACCAGCAGAGAGCGGGTCGTACGCACCGGGGAGCTGTTTTTT
>NA|NA|TRBJ2-5|TRBV28
CASNQGLRETQYF
TGTGCCAGCAATCAGGGGCTGCGGGAGACCCAGTACTTC
>NA|TRBD1|TRBJ1-5|TRBV28
CASVQRRTGKDQPQHF
TGTGCCAGCGTACAGCGAAGGACAGGAAAAGATCAGCCCCAGCATTTT
>NA|NA|TRBJ2-3|TRBV5-4
CASSSGRDLPSTDTQYF
TGTGCCAGCAGCTCCGGCCGGGACCTACCTAGCACAGATACGCAGTATTTT
>NA|TRBD1|TRBJ2-7|TRBV7-6
CATGRGYEQYF
TGTGCCACTGGCAGGGGGTACGAGCAGTACTTC
>NA|NA|TRBJ2-1|TRBV7-2
CASSLQAGSYNEQFF
TGTGCCAGCAGTCTGCAGGCGGGCTCCTACAATGAGCAGTTCTTC
>few|NA|TRBJ2-5|TRBV5-1
CASSFGAGQETQYF
TGCGCCAGCAGCTTTGGGGCAGGACAAGAGACCCAGTACTTC
>few|NA|TRBJ1-3|TRBV15
CATSPRGDAGNTIYF
TGTGCCACCAGCCCCCGGGGGGACGCTGGAAACACCATATATTTT
>NA|NA|TRBJ2-3|TRBV9
CASSVASRWGADTQYF
TGTGCCAGCAGCGTAGCGTCGAGGTGGGGAGCAGATACGCAGTATTTT
>NA|NA|TRBJ2-2|TRBV5-5
CASSGALVGTGELFF
TGTGCCAGCAGCGGGGCTTTAGTTGGGACCGGGGAGCTGTTTTTT
>NA|NA|TRBJ2-4|TRBV6-6
CASSLSGSSAKNIQYF
TGTGCCAGCAGTTTGTCTGGGTCGTCGGCCAAAAACATTCAGTACTTC
>few|NA|TRBJ2-7|TRBV4-3
CASSSSGPGAYEQYF
TGCGCCAGCAGCTCATCCGGGCCTGGGGCCTACGAGCAGTACTTC
>NA|TRBD1|TRBJ2-3|TRBV7-2
CASSQGQIDGDTQYF
TGTGCCAGCAGCCAGGGACAGATAGACGGGGATACGCAGTATTTT